The 27 T cell receptor beta chains given below trace back to one sample, sequenced in a study of cytomegalovirus exposure and HLA in healthy donors. 13 Jbeta primers and 60 Vbeta primers were used for the PCR. Profiled with immunoSEQ multiplex PCR; TCRdb holds only in-frame clones, not every one. The sample shows about 190,000 clones, about 81% of them seen only once. Sequencing was done on a sample of PBMCs. The receptors shown here come from a woman younger than 35 in good health and CMV-seronegative.

The gene calls are TRBV19 and TRBJ2-1; D gene ambiguous. Germline V gene lookup returns CDR1 LNHDA and CDR2 SQIVND (reference sequence). CDR3 length: 13 amino acids. V was trimmed by 3 bases and J by 9 bases, leaving 12 bases between them. CDR3 region: CASSIDGVVEQFF. DNA for the CDR3: TGTGCCAGTAGTATTGACGGAGTGGTTGAGCAGTTCTTC.

This chain joins TRBV20-1 and TRBJ1-2; 8 positions match TRBD1. V trimming: 8 bases; J trimming: 6 bases; junction bases outside the gene matches: 5. Germline CDR1 is DFQATT and CDR2 is SNEGSKA (reference sequence). The CDR3 length is 11 residues. Here the CDR3 reads CSFGQGNGYTF. The CDR3 DNA is TGCAGTTTCGGACAGGGAAATGGCTACACCTTC.

The chain combines TRBV18 with TRBJ1-2; possibly TRBD1 for D (5 bases). This CDR3 has 16 residues. V dropped 4 bases and J dropped 5 bases, with 20 bases sitting between them. Germline V gene lookup returns CDR1 KGHSH and CDR2 LQKENI. Written as DNA, the CDR3 is TGTGCCAGCTCACAGGCCACCTCAGGGCGGGGGTATGGCTACACCTTC. As protein: CASSQATSGRGYGYTF.

The CDR3 spells CASSRPDRAYEQYF. The CDR3 DNA sequence: TGTGCCAGCTCACGCCCGGACAGGGCCTACGAGCAGTACTTC. The chain links TRBV18 to TRBJ2-7; 8 nucleotides line up with TRBD1. Germline CDR1 KGHSH, CDR2 LQKENI. This CDR3 region has 14 residues. Unmatched junction bases numbered 4, after V lost 4 bases and J lost 2 bases.

V gene TRBV6-5 combines with J gene TRBJ2-2; 8 positions match TRBD2. The junction had 4 bases not matched to a gene; V was cut back by 3 bases and J by 4 bases. CDR3 length: 15 residues. The germline V gene encodes CDR1 MNHEY and CDR2 SVGAGI. This CDR3 reads CASSYKSGGTGELFF. The CDR3 DNA follows: TGTGCCAGCAGTTATAAAAGCGGGGGCACCGGGGAGCTGTTTTTT.

This clone was counted between two and nine times. This sequence joins TRBV6-1 and TRBJ1-1; D is unresolved. From germline, CDR1 is MNHNS and CDR2 SASEGT. V lost 6 bases and J 1 base, leaving 9 bases between the germline ends. This CDR3 region has 13 residues. The CDR3 reads CASSGLANTEAFF. The DNA of the CDR3 is TGTGCCAGCAGCGGACTTGCGAACACTGAAGCTTTCTTT.

The chain links TRBV28 to TRBJ1-1, with D perhaps matching TRBD1 (6 bases). Trimming removed 8 bases at V and 0 bases at J, with 7 bases between. CDR1 and CDR2 (germline): MDHEN, SYDVKM. CDR3 length equals 12 residues. CDR3 sequence (DNA): TGTGCCAGCGGGACACTGAACACTGAAGCTTTCTTT. This encodes CASGTLNTEAFF.

The V and J genes are TRBV2 and TRBJ2-7, with a possible D match to TRBD1 (5 bases). CDR3 length equals 12 residues. The germline V gene encodes CDR1 SNHLY and CDR2 FYNNEI. V was clipped by 7 bases and J by 7 bases, with 14 bases between them. Written as DNA, the CDR3 is TGTGCCAGCAATCAGGGTCTGCAAGAGCAGTACTTC. As protein: CASNQGLQEQYF.

This clone was detected a few times. This chain joins TRBV6-6 and TRBJ1-4; no clear D. CDR1 MNHNY and CDR2 SVGAGI come from the germline V gene (reference sequence). This CDR3 region has 13 residues. V lost 0 bases and J 6 bases, leaving 5 bases between the germline ends. CDR3 nucleotides: TGTGCCAGCAGTTACTCCCCCGATGAAAAACTGTTTTTT. Translation: CASSYSPDEKLFF.

This CDR3 reads CASSESDEQFF. The CDR3 DNA sequence: TGTGCCAGCAGTGAAAGCGATGAGCAGTTCTTC. V usage is TRBV2 and J usage is TRBJ2-1; no definite D call. CDR1 and CDR2 (germline): SNHLY, FYNNEI. V was shortened by 2 bases and J by 8 bases, with 4 bases between the two germline ends. This CDR3 spans 11 amino acids.

This sequence joins TRBV6-1 and TRBJ2-2, with TRBD2 identical over 16 bases. The V segment lost 4 bases and the J segment 4 bases; nucleotides outside the gene matches: 3. The CDR3 length is 17 residues. CDR1 is MNHNS and CDR2 is SASEGT in the germline V gene. This chain's CDR3 is CASSVGLAGGPTGELFF. The CDR3 nucleotides are TGTGCCAGCAGTGTGGGACTAGCGGGAGGGCCCACCGGGGAGCTGTTTTTT.

This clone was found once. The chain has TRBV18 and TRBJ1-2; 8 nucleotides align to TRBD1. CDR1 and CDR2 (germline): KGHSH, LQKENI. CDR3 length: 15 amino acids. V was pared by 3 bases and J by 2 bases, with 5 bases of the junction left unmatched. In DNA, the CDR3 is TGTGCCAGCTCACCCGTGACAGGGGAGAACTATGGCTACACCTTC. Translating gives CASSPVTGENYGYTF.

The rearrangement uses TRBV11-2 and TRBJ1-4; the match to TRBD1 covers 9 bases. The germline V gene has CDR1 SGHAT and CDR2 FQNNGV. The CDR3 sequence is 16 residues long. The junction had 4 bases not matched to a gene; V was cut back by 5 bases and J by 0 bases. This CDR3 reads CASSVGTGTTNEKLFF. In nucleotides, the CDR3 is TGTGCCAGCAGCGTTGGGACAGGGACAACTAATGAAAAACTGTTTTTT.

The gene calls are TRBV27 and TRBJ2-3; D unclear. Germline V lookup: CDR1 MNHEY, CDR2 SMNVEV (reference sequence). The CDR3 consists of 15 residues. Trimming removed 3 bases from V and 2 bases from J, with 12 bases in between. In DNA form, the CDR3 reads TGTGCCAGCAGTTTGGCGGCCTCATACACAGATACGCAGTATTTT. It specifies CASSLAASYTDTQYF.

The chain is built from TRBV29-1 and TRBJ2-1; perhaps TRBD1 as D (6 bases). Germline V gene lookup returns CDR1 SQVTM and CDR2 ANQGSEA. The CDR3 runs 12 residues. The V and J ends lost 5 bases and 7 bases respectively, with 12 bases between them. The CDR3 nucleotides read TGCAGCGTTCAGACAGGTGGTAATGAGCAGTTCTTC. This sequence encodes CSVQTGGNEQFF.

CDR3 protein: CASHLTGDTGELFF. As DNA, the CDR3 is TGTGCCAGCCACCTGACAGGGGACACCGGGGAGCTGTTTTTT. V gene TRBV5-8 combines with J gene TRBJ2-2; 8 nucleotides match TRBD1. This CDR3 contains 14 residues. V lost 7 bases to trimming and J lost 3 bases; unmatched junction nucleotides: 5. Germline values: CDR1 SGHTS, CDR2 YDEGEE.

The rearrangement links TRBV27 to TRBJ2-1, with D maybe TRBD2 (6 bases). Trimming removed 4 bases at V and 8 bases at J, with 12 bases between. Looked up from germline, CDR1 is MNHEY and CDR2 is SMNVEV (reference sequence). CDR3 length: 13 amino acids. CDR3 DNA sequence: TGTGCCAGCAGTTACTCGGGAGTCTATGAGCAGTTCTTC. This codes for CASSYSGVYEQFF.

This chain uses TRBV7-2 with TRBJ2-1, with 8 bases fitting TRBD1. J gave up 10 bases and V 3 bases, and 5 bases lay outside the gene matches. The V gene's germline CDR1 is SGHTA and CDR2 FQGNSA. The CDR3 extends over 13 amino acids. CDR3 nucleotide sequence: TGTGCCAGCAGCTTCGACAGGGGTGTGGAGCAGTTCTTC. It translates to CASSFDRGVEQFF. Using reference TRBV7-2 and TRBJ2-1 for the parts outside the CDR3, the full variable domain is GAGVSQSPSNKVTEKGKDVELRCDPISGHTALYWYRQSLGQGLEFLIYFQGNSAPDKSGLPSDRFSAERTGGSVSTLTIQRTQQEDSAVYLCASSFDRGVEQFFGPGTRLTVL.

The J gene is TRBJ2-5, the V gene TRBV11-1; TRBD2 is a possible D gene (6 bases). CDR1 and CDR2 from the germline V gene are SGHAT and FQDESV (reference sequence). The CDR3 covers 14 residues. The ends were cut back, 0 bases at V and 3 bases at J, with 8 bases in the middle. As DNA, the CDR3 is TGTGCCAGCAGCTTAGCGGGAGGCGAAGAGACCCAGTACTTC. This gives the protein CASSLAGGEETQYF.

The chain joins TRBV5-1 to TRBJ1-1, with 9 bases matching TRBD1. CDR1 and CDR2 from the germline V gene are SGHRS and YFSETQ. The CDR3 runs 16 residues. Unmatched junction bases numbered 10, after V lost 6 bases and J lost 1 base. The CDR3 reads CASKDWTGEGNTEAFF. The CDR3 DNA follows: TGCGCCAGCAAAGACTGGACAGGGGAGGGGAACACTGAAGCTTTCTTT.

The V gene is TRBV6-6, the J gene TRBJ2-1, with D perhaps TRBD2 (5 bases). The CDR3 extends over 13 amino acids. CDR1 is MNHNY, CDR2 SVGAGI, per germline (reference sequence). Between the trimmed V and J ends, which lost 5 bases and 3 bases, there was a span of 8 bases. The CDR3 loop reads CASSLALYNEQFF. DNA of the CDR3: TGTGCCAGCAGTCTAGCACTCTACAATGAGCAGTTCTTC.

The J gene is TRBJ2-1, the V gene TRBV7-6, with 9 bases lining up with TRBD2. Trimming at V came to 2 bases and at J to 4 bases, leaving 6 bases not matched to a gene. In germline, CDR1 is SGHVS, CDR2 FNYEAQ. CDR3 size: 16 residues. This CDR3 reads CASSLYGAGGYNEQFF. CDR3 DNA: TGTGCCAGCAGCTTATATGGGGCGGGAGGGTACAATGAGCAGTTCTTC.

This chain joins TRBV27 and TRBJ1-5; a possible D gene is TRBD1 (6 bases). The CDR3 runs to 14 residues. Per germline, CDR1 MNHEY and CDR2 SMNVEV (reference sequence). V was trimmed by 0 bases and J by 7 bases, leaving 10 bases between them. The CDR3 DNA reads as TGTGCCAGCAGTTTATCTTCGGGGGGCCAGCCCCAGCATTTT. It codes for CASSLSSGGQPQHF.

This clone was found a few times. Its ends do not fully match the called genes, so a read error is possible. The V call is TRBV5-5, the J call TRBJ2-6, with no clear D. The V gene's germline CDR1 is SGHKS and CDR2 YYEKEE (reference sequence). The CDR3 spans 15 residues. The CDR3 DNA is TGTGCCAGCAGTTTGGTTCTCTCTGGGGCCAACGTCCTGACTTTC. Residues: CASSLVLSGANVLTF.

The rearrangement links TRBV5-1 to TRBJ1-6, with 8 bases fitting TRBD1. The length of the CDR3 is 18 residues. Germline assignment: CDR1 SGHRS and CDR2 YFSETQ. The junction had 9 bases not matched to a gene; V was cut back by 0 bases and J by 4 bases. The CDR3 loop reads CASSLEGGTGLYNSPLHF. CDR3 DNA: TGCGCCAGCAGCTTGGAAGGCGGGACAGGACTATATAATTCACCCCTCCACTTT.

This chain joins TRBV7-3 and TRBJ2-5, with 7 bases that match TRBD2. CDR1 SGHTA and CDR2 FQGTGA come from the germline V gene. The V gene end was trimmed by 5 bases and the J gene end by 5 bases; junction bases not matched to a gene: 11. The CDR3 runs to 15 residues. The CDR3 loop reads CASSPTAGVGETQYF. The CDR3 DNA sequence: TGTGCCAGCAGCCCCACGGCGGGAGTAGGGGAGACCCAGTACTTC.

The CDR3, as DNA: TGTGCCAGCAGTAACCGGGACAGGGGCTCCTACAATGAGCAGTTCTTC. Protein: CASSNRDRGSYNEQFF. This rearrangement joins TRBV2 to TRBJ2-1; 10 nucleotides agree with TRBD1. V was clipped by 5 bases and J by 0 bases; unmatched bases: 4. Germline V gene lookup returns CDR1 SNHLY and CDR2 FYNNEI. The CDR3 has 16 residues.